These 3 T cell receptor beta chains came from one sample sequenced in a study of cytomegalovirus exposure and HLA in healthy donors. This PCR relied on a set of 60 Vbeta primers and 13 Jbeta primers. Measured with immunoSEQ multiplex PCR; TCRdb has only the in-frame clones, and not every one. The repertoire has over 60,000 clones, roughly four fifths of them found once; the top ten carry around 12%. The sample was PBMCs. Receptors originate from a man aged 65 to 79 in good health and CMV-seronegative.

The chain has TRBV18 and TRBJ2-3; D might be TRBD1 (5 bases). This CDR3 has 16 amino acids. With 3 bases removed from V and 2 bases from J, the gap between germline ends came to 15 bases. CDR1 and CDR2 (germline): KGHSH, LQKENI. The DNA for the CDR3 is TGTGCCAGCTCACCCCAGGGCGGCACCATCACAGATACGCAGTATTTT. Translating it yields CASSPQGGTITDTQYF.

V is TRBV7-2 and J is TRBJ2-1, with 8 bases aligning to TRBD1. Losses at the gene ends were 2 bases for V and 6 bases for J; bases not matched to a gene: 6. The CDR3 has 15 amino acids. CDR1 SGHTA and CDR2 FQGNSA come from the germline V gene. CDR3 nucleotide sequence: TGTGCCAGCAGCTTACAGGGGGCCTCGACCAATGAGCAGTTCTTC. Translating gives CASSLQGASTNEQFF.

This clone was counted only a few times. The CDR3 nucleotides are TGTGCCTCCTCCGGTACTTCCTACGAGCAGTACTTC. Its protein product is CASSGTSYEQYF. The chain uses TRBV10-3 and TRBJ2-7; the D is unclear. The CDR3 covers 12 residues. From germline, CDR1 is ENHRY and CDR2 SYGVKD. The V and J ends lost 11 bases and 1 base respectively, with 12 bases between them.